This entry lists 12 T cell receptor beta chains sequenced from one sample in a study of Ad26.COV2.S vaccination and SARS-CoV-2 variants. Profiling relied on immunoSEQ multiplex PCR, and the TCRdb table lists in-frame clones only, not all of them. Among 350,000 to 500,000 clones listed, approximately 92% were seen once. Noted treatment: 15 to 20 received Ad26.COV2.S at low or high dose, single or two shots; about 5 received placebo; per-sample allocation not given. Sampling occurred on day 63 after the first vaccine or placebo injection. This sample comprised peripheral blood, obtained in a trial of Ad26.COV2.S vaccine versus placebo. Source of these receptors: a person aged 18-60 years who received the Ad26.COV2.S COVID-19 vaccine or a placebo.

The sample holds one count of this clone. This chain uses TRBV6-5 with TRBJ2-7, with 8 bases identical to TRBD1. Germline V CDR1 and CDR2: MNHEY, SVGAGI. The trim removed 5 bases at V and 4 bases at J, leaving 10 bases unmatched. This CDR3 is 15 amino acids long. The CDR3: CASSSYGQGGYEQYF. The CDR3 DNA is TGTGCCAGCAGTAGCTACGGACAGGGCGGGTACGAGCAGTACTTC.

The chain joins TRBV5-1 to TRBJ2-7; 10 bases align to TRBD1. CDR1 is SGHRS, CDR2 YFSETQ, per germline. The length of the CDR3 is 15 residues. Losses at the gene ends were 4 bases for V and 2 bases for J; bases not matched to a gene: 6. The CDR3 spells CASSAGQGNTYEQYF. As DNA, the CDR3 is TGCGCCAGCAGCGCGGGACAGGGGAATACCTACGAGCAGTACTTC.

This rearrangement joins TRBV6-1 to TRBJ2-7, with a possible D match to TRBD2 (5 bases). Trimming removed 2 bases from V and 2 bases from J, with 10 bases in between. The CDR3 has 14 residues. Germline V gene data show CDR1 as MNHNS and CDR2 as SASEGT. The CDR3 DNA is TGTGCCAGCAGTGAATTGGACGGGACCTACGAGCAGTACGTC. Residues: CASSELDGTYEQYV.

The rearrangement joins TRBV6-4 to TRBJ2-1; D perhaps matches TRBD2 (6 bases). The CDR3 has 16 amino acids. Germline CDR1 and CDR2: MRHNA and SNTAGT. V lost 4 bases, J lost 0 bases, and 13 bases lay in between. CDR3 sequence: CASSASAGGSYNEQFF. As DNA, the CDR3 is TGTGCCAGCAGTGCATCCGCCGGGGGCTCCTACAATGAGCAGTTCTTC.

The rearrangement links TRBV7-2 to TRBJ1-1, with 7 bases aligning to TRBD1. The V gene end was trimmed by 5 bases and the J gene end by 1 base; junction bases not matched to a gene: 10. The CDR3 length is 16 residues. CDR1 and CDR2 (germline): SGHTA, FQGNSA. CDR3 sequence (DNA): TGTGCCAGCAGCCAGGGGGGCAGGCGGTGGAACACTGAAGCTTTCTTT. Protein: CASSQGGRRWNTEAFF.

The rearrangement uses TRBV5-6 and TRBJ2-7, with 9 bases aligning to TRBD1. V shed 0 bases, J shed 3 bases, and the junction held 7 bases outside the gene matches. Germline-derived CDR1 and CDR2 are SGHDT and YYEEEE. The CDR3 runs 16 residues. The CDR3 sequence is CASSLARDRALYEQYV. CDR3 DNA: TGTGCCAGCAGCTTGGCCCGGGACAGGGCTCTCTACGAGCAGTACGTC.

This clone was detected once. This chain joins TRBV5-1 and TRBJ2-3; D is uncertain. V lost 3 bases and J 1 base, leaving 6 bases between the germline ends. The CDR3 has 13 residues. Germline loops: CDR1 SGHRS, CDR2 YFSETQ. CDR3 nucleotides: TGCGCCAGCAGCTACCCAGGCACAGATACGCAGTATTTT. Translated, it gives CASSYPGTDTQYF.

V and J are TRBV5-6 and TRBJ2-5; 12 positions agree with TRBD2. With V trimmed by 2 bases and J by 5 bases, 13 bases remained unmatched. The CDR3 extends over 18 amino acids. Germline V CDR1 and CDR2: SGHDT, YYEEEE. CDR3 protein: CASSFHPSGRALGETQYF. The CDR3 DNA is TGTGCCAGCAGCTTCCATCCTAGCGGGAGGGCATTAGGGGAGACCCAGTACTTC.

The CDR3 loop is CASSSRGDRAVDEQFF. The CDR3 DNA reads as TGTGCCAGCAGCTCTAGGGGGGACAGGGCCGTCGATGAGCAGTTCTTC. The chain uses TRBV7-9 and TRBJ2-1, with 9 bases lining up with TRBD1. With V trimmed by 4 bases and J by 8 bases, 12 bases remained unmatched. Germline V gives CDR1 SEHNR, CDR2 FQNEAQ (reference sequence). The CDR3 contains 16 residues.

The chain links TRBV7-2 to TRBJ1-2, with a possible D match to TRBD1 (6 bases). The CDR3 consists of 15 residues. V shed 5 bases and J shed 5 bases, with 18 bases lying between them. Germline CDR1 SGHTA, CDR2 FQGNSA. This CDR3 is CASSPQGLAGYGYTF. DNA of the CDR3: TGTGCCAGCAGCCCACAGGGTTTGGCGGGATATGGCTACACCTTC.

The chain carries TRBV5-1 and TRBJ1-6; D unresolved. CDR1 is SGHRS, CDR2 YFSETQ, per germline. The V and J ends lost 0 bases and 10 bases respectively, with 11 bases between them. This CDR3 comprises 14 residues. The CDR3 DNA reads TGCGCCAGCAGCTTGGCAGGCAGAGGGTCACCCCTCCACTTT. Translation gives CASSLAGRGSPLHF.

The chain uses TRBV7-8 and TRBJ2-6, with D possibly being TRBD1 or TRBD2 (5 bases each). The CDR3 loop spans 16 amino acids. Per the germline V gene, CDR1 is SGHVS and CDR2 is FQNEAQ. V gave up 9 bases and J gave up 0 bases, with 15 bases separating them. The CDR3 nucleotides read TGTGCCAGTACCGACGGGACGGCCTCTGGGGCCAACGTCCTGACTTTC. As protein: CASTDGTASGANVLTF.